The T cell receptor beta chain under discussion was sequenced for a study of control samples from healthy donors and cancer patients. Only in-frame clones appear in the TCRdb table, and some are missing; sequencing was by immunoSEQ multiplex PCR. The sample contains 80,000 to 100,000 clones, approximately 92% of which appear only once. Material for sequencing was blood. The sequence derives from a human donor in good health. The donor label of this sample is uncertain.

CDR3 DNA: TGTGCCAGCAGGAACAGGGGGCTTAACTATGGCTACACCTTC. Its protein product is CASRNRGLNYGYTF. This chain connects TRBV2 to TRBJ1-2; 9 bases line up with TRBD1. The V segment lost 6 bases and the J segment 1 base; nucleotides outside the gene matches: 3. Germline assignment: CDR1 SNHLY and CDR2 FYNNEI. The CDR3 runs to 14 residues.